This passage covers 9 T cell receptor beta chains from one sample sequenced in a study of CD8+ T cells in alopecia areata. Treatment indicated: oral pan-JAK inhibitor, 5-10 mg twice daily. RNA extraction was followed by reverse transcription into cDNA, which acted as the sequencing template. The method was immunoSEQ multiplex PCR; TCRdb's version includes in-frame clones alone and lacks a portion of them. The sample includes around 190,000 clones, 64% of them seen just once. The specimen comprised CD4+ T cells sorted from blood, sampled at week 4, from a patient treated with tofacitinib. These receptors were collected from a human donor with alopecia areata.

The rearrangement joins TRBV7-9 to TRBJ1-2; maybe TRBD1 (6 bases). The CDR3 runs 12 residues. Per germline, CDR1 SEHNR and CDR2 FQNEAQ (reference sequence). The V gene lost 4 bases and the J gene lost 6 bases, with 9 bases spanning the gap. CDR3 nucleotide sequence: TGTGCCAGCAGCTCCCGACAGGATGGCTACACCTTC. Protein sequence: CASSSRQDGYTF.

The chain joins TRBV29-1 to TRBJ2-2, with D possibly called TRBD1 or TRBD2 (5 bases each). Trimming removed 4 bases from V and 4 bases from J, with 10 bases in between. Germline V CDR1 and CDR2: SQVTM, ANQGSEA. The CDR3 is 13 amino acids. The CDR3 bases are TGCAGCGTTGGTATTGGGGGCACCGGGGAGCTGTTTTTT. Translation: CSVGIGGTGELFF.

This clone has only a few counts. The chain recombines TRBV7-9 with TRBJ2-5; 8 nucleotides match TRBD2. Germline values: CDR1 SEHNR, CDR2 FQNEAQ (reference sequence). The J segment lost 4 bases and the V segment lost 5 bases, leaving 6 bases of the junction unmatched. The CDR3 extends over 14 amino acids. CDR3 in DNA: TGTGCCAGCAGCGCGGGACTAGACAGAGAGACCCAGTACTTC. As protein: CASSAGLDRETQYF.

The rearrangement joins TRBV2 to TRBJ1-5, with a possible D match to TRBD1 (6 bases). CDR3 length: 18 amino acids. Germline values: CDR1 SNHLY, CDR2 FYNNEI. The V end was cut by 4 bases, the J end by 2 bases, with 21 bases between. Here the CDR3 DNA reads TGTGCCAGCAGTGTGGGGGCCTCTCTTTGGGGTGGCAATCAGCCCCAGCATTTT. Translating gives CASSVGASLWGGNQPQHF.

This clone was observed a few times. The rearrangement uses TRBV7-9 and TRBJ2-3, with D uncertain. V lost 4 bases and J lost 2, with 10 bases in between. The CDR3 length is 14 residues. Germline CDR1 and CDR2: SEHNR and FQNEAQ (reference sequence). CDR3 sequence reads: CASSYRWVTDTQYF. The CDR3 DNA follows: TGTGCCAGCAGCTACCGTTGGGTCACAGATACGCAGTATTTT.

The V and J genes are TRBV29-1 and TRBJ2-3, with a tentative D call TRBD1 (6 bases). The CDR3 loop spans 14 amino acids. V was trimmed by 5 bases and J by 4 bases, leaving 16 bases between them. Germline CDR1 reads SQVTM; CDR2 reads ANQGSEA. CDR3 sequence: CSVLRQGSPDTQYF. The CDR3 DNA reads TGCAGCGTTCTCCGCCAGGGGAGCCCAGATACGCAGTATTTT.

The chain joins TRBV7-9 to TRBJ1-1; 11 bases map to TRBD1. Germline CDR1 is SEHNR and CDR2 is FQNEAQ (reference sequence). The CDR3 loop spans 14 amino acids. After removal of 5 bases from V and 4 bases from J, the junction contained 3 bases not matched to a gene. CDR3 sequence reads: CASSRTGGVTEAFF. CDR3 nucleotide sequence: TGTGCCAGCAGCAGGACAGGGGGCGTCACTGAAGCTTTCTTT.

This clone was seen more than once but under ten times. The chain carries TRBV18 and TRBJ2-7; possibly TRBD1 for D (6 bases). This CDR3 region has 12 residues. The V end lost 5 bases, the J end lost 3 bases, and 8 bases lay between the germline ends. Germline V CDR1 and CDR2: KGHSH, LQKENI. The CDR3 DNA follows: TGTGCCAGCTCAGGGACAAACTACGAGCAGTACTTC. This gives the protein CASSGTNYEQYF. The full variable domain, in which reference TRBV18 and TRBJ2-7 provide the parts outside the CDR3, is NAGVMQNPRHLVRRRGQEARLRCSPMKGHSHVYWYRQLPEEGLKFMVYLQKENIIDESGMPKERFSAEFPKEGPSILRIQQVVRGDSAAYFCASSGTNYEQYFGPGTRLTVT.

The chain has TRBV6-5 and TRBJ2-7; 9 nucleotides match TRBD2. The CDR3 has 15 residues. Per germline, CDR1 MNHEY and CDR2 SVGAGI. The ends lost 10 bases at V and 6 bases at J; junction bases unmatched: 16. The DNA for the CDR3 is TGTGCCACACGACTTGCGGGGGGGCCAGGGGGCGAGCAGTACTTC. Amino acid sequence: CATRLAGGPGGEQYF.